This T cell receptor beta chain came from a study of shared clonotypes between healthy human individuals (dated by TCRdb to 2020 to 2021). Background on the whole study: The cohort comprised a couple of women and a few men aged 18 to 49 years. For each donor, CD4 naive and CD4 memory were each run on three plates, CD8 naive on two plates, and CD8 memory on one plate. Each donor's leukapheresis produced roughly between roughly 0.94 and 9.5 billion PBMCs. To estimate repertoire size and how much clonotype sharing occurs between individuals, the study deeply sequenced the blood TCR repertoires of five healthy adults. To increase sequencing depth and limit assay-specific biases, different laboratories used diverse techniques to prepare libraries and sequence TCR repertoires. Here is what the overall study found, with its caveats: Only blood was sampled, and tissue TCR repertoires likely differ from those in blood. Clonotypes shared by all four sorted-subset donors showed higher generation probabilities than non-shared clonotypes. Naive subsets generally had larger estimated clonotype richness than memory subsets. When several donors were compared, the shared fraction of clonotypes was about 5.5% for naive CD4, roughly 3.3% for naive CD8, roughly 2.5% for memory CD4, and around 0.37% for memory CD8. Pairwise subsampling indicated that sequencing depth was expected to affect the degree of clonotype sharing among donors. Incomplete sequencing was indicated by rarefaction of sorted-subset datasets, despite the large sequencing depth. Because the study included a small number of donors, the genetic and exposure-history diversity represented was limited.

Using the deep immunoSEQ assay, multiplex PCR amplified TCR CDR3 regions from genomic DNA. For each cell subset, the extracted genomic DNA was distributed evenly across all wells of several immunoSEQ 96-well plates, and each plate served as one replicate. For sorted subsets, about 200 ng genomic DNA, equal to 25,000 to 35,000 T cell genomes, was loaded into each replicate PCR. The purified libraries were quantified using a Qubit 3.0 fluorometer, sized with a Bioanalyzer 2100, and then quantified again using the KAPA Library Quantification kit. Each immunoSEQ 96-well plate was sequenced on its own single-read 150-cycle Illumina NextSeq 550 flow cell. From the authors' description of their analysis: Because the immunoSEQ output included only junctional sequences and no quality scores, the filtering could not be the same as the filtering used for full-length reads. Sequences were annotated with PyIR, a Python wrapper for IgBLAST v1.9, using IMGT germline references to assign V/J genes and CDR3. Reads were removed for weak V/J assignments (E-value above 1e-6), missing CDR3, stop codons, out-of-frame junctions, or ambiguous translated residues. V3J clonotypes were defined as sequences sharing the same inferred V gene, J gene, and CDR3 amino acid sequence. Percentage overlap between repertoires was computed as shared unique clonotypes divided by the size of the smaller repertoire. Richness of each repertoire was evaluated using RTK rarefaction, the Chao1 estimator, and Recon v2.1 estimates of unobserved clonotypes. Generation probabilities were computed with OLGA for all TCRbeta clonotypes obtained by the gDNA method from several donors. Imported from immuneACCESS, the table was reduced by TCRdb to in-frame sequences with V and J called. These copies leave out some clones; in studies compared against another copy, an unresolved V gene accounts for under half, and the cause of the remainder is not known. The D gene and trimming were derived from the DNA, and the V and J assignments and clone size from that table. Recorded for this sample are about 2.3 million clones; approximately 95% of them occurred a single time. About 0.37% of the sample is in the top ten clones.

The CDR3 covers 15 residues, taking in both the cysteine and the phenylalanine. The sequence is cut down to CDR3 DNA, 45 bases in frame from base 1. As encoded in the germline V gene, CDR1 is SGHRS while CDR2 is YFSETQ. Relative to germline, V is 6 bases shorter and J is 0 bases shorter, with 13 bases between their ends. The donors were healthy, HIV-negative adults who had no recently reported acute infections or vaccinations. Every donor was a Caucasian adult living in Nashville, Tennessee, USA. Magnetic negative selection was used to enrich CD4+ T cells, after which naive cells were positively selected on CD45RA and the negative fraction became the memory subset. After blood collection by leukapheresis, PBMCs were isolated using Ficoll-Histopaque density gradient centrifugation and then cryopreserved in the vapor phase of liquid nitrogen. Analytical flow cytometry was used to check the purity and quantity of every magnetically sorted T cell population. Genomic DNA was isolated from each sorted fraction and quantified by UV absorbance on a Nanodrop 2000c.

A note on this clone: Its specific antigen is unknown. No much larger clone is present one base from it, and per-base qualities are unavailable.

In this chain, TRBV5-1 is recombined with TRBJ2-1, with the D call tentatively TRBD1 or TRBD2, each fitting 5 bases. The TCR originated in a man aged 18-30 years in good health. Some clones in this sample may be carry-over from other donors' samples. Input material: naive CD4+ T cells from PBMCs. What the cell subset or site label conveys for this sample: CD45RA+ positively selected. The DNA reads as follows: TGCGCCAGCACCTACATTGGGGGCTCCTACAATGAGCAGTTCTTC. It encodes CASTYIGGSYNEQFF.